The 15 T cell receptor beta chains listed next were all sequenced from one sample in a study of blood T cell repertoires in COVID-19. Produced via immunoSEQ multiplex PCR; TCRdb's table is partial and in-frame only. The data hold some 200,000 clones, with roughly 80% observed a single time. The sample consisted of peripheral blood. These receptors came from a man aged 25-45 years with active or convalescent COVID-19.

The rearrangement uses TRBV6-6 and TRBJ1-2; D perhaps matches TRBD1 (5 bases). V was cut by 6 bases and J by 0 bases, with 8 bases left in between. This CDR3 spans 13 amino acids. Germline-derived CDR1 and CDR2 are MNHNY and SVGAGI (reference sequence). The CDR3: CASRGPPNYGYTF. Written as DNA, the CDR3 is TGTGCCAGCAGGGGGCCCCCTAACTATGGCTACACCTTC.

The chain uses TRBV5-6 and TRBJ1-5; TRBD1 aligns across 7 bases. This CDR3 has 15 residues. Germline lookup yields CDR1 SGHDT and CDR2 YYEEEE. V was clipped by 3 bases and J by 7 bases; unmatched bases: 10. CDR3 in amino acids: CASSYGDRVGQPQHF. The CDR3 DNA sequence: TGTGCCAGCAGCTACGGCGACAGGGTTGGCCAGCCCCAGCATTTT. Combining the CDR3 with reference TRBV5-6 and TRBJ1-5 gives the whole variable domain DAGVTQSPTHLIKTRGQQVTLRCSPKSGHDTVSWYQQALGQGPQFIFQYYEEEERQRGNFPDRFSGHQFPNYSSELNVNALLLGDSALYLCASSYGDRVGQPQHFGDGTRLSIL.

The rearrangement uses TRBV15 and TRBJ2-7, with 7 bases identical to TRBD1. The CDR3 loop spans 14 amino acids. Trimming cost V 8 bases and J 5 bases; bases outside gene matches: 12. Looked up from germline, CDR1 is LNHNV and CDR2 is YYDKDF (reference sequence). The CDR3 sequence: CATRQLGQPHEQYF. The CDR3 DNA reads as TGTGCCACCCGTCAACTGGGACAGCCCCACGAGCAGTACTTC.

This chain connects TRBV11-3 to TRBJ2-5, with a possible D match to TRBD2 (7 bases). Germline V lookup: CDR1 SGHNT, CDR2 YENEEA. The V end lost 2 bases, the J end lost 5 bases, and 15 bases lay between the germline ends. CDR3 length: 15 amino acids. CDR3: CASSLSGGGWETQYF. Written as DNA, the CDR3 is TGTGCCAGCAGCTTATCCGGCGGGGGCTGGGAGACCCAGTACTTC.

The CDR3 DNA reads TGTGCCAGCAGCTTTATAGCGGGGACGGGCACAGATACGCAGTATTTT. Translated: CASSFIAGTGTDTQYF. The rearrangement joins TRBV11-1 to TRBJ2-3; 8 bases align to TRBD2. Germline trimming cut 3 bases from V and 1 base from J; bases unmatched to any gene: 6. The CDR3 runs to 16 residues. Germline V CDR1 and CDR2: SGHAT, FQDESV (reference sequence).

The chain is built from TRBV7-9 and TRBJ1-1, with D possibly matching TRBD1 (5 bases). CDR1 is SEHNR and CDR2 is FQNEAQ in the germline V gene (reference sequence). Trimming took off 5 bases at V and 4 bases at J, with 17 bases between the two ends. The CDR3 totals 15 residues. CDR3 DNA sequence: TGTGCCAGCAGCCTGGGAAGGGGATCGAGCACTGAAGCTTTCTTT. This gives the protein CASSLGRGSSTEAFF. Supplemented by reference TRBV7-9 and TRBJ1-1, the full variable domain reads DTGVSQNPRHKITKRGQNVTFRCDPISEHNRLYWYRQTLGQGPEFLTYFQNEAQLEKSRLLSDRFSAERPKGSFSTLEIQRTEQGDSAMYLCASSLGRGSSTEAFFGQGTRLTVV.

The CDR3 is CASSLRGVRQGPPSNQPQHF. The CDR3 DNA sequence: TGTGCCAGCAGCTTACGAGGGGTCAGACAGGGACCCCCAAGTAATCAGCCCCAGCATTTT. The chain uses TRBV11-3 and TRBJ1-5, with TRBD1 matching 7 bases. This CDR3 has 20 residues. Germline CDR1 and CDR2: SGHNT and YENEEA. Unmatched junction bases numbered 20, after V lost 2 bases and J lost 4 bases.

The CDR3: CASSFSRGNLGNQPQHF. DNA for the CDR3: TGTGCCAGCAGCTTTAGCAGGGGAAATTTAGGCAATCAGCCCCAGCATTTT. The chain recombines TRBV11-3 with TRBJ1-5, with a weak D call TRBD1 (6 bases). Per the germline V gene, CDR1 is SGHNT and CDR2 is YENEEA. The length of the CDR3 is 17 residues. Between the trimmed V and J ends, which lost 3 bases and 2 bases, there was a span of 17 bases.

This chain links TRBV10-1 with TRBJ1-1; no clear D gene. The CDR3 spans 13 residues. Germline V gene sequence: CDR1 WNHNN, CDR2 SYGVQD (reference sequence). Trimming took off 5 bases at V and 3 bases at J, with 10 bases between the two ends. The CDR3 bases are TGCGCCAGCAGTAAGCGCCGGGACACTGAAGCTTTCTTT. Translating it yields CASSKRRDTEAFF.

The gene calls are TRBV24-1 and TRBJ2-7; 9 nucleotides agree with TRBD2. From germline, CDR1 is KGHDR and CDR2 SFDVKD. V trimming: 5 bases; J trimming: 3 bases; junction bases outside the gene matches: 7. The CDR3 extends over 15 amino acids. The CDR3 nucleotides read TGTGCCACCAGTGGGTCGGCTAGCGGGGTCTACGAGCAGTACTTC. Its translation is CATSGSASGVYEQYF.

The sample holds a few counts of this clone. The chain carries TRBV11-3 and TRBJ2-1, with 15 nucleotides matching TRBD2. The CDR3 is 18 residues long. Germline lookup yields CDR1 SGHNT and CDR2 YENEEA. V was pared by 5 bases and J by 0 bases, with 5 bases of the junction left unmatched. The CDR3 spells CASSQGLAGGHSYNEQFF. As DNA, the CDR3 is TGTGCCAGCAGCCAGGGACTAGCGGGAGGCCACTCCTACAATGAGCAGTTCTTC.

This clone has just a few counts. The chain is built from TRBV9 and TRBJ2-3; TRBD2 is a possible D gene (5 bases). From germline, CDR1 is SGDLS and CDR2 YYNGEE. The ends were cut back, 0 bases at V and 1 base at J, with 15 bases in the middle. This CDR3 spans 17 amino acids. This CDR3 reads CASSVGPRRVGTDTQYF. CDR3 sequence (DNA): TGTGCCAGCAGCGTAGGTCCGAGGCGGGTAGGCACAGATACGCAGTATTTT.

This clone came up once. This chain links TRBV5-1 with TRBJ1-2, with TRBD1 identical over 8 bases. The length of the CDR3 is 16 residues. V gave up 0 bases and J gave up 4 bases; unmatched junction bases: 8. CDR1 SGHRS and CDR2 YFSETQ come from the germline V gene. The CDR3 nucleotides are TGCGCCAGCAGCTTGGACCCGGGACAGGTGCTCTATGGCTACACCTTC. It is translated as CASSLDPGQVLYGYTF. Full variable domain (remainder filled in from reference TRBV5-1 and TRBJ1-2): KAGVTQTPRYLIKTRGQQVTLSCSPISGHRSVSWYQQTPGQGLQFLFEYFSETQRNKGNFPGRFSGRQFSNSRSEMNVSTLELGDSALYLCASSLDPGQVLYGYTFGSGTRLTVV.

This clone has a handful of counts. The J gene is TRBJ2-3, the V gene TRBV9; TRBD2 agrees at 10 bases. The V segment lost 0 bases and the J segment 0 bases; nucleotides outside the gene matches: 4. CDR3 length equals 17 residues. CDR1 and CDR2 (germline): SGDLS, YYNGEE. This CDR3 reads CASSVVSGGQSTDTQYF. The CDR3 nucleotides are TGTGCCAGCAGCGTAGTTAGCGGGGGGCAGAGCACAGATACGCAGTATTTT.

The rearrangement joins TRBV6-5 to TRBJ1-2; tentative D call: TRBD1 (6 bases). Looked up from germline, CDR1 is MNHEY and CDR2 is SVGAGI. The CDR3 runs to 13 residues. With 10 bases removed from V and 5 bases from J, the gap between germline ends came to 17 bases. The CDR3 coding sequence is TGTGCCACAGAAACGGGGGGCGCGTATGGCTACACCTTC. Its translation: CATETGGAYGYTF.